A single T cell receptor beta chain is shown here with its context. Its antigen is not identified. This entry is derived from a study of T cell responses to AZD1222 COVID-19 vaccine. Looking at the study overall: Second-dose intervals near 4 or 12 weeks were combined.

The study's findings and limits: Nearly half of spike-specific TCRs reportedly go after variant regions that carry no mutations. The study sampled repertoires only after the peak T cell response. Spike-specific TCR repertoires showed rising breadth and depth after two AZD1222 doses.

Sequencing used immunoSEQ multiplex PCR; TCRdb keeps in-frame clones, though not all of them. The repertoire includes approximately 120,000 clones, about nine tenths of them detected once, and over 6.5% sits in the top ten. Looked up from germline, CDR1 is SGHTA and CDR2 is FQGNSA. V was trimmed by 0 bases and J by 4 bases, leaving 13 bases between them. The CDR3 spans 16 residues. The TCR was taken from an adult in good health. The J gene is TRBJ2-1, the V gene TRBV7-2; D is tentatively TRBD1 or TRBD2 (6 bases each). The sample here was peripheral blood, taken on day 0 of AZD1222 vaccination. The CDR3 loop is CASSLAGGGGYNEQFF. CDR3 in DNA: TGTGCCAGCAGCTTAGCGGGAGGAGGGGGATACAATGAGCAGTTCTTC.